This T cell receptor (beta chain) is from a study of blood T cell repertoires in COVID-19. V was pared by 0 bases and J by 3 bases, with 11 bases of the junction left unmatched. CDR3 length: 18 residues. Germline V gene sequence: CDR1 MGHRA, CDR2 YSYEKL. Data came from immunoSEQ multiplex PCR; TCRdb stores just in-frame clones and leaves some out. Of 30,000 to 40,000 clones in the sample, roughly three quarters were seen once. Sequenced input: peripheral blood. The chain employs TRBV4-1 and TRBJ2-7, with TRBD2 identical over 10 bases. The source is a man at least 80 years old with acute or convalescent COVID-19. Here the CDR3 reads CASSQDPEASGRLYEQYF. In DNA form, the CDR3 reads TGCGCCAGCAGCCAAGATCCGGAAGCTAGCGGGAGACTCTACGAGCAGTACTTC.